Following are 30 T cell receptor beta chains from one sample sequenced in a study of blood T cells in healthy people across ages. Together with a sample-barcoded 5' primer, a J-beta primer mix was included in a second PCR lasting roughly 6 to 12 cycles. TCRdb recomputed calls from the 5' RACE reads with MiXCR, one row per CDR3 protein. The sample has about 1 million distinct CDR3 sequences, more than 35% seen once. The sample consisted of blood. The receptors originated from a woman in her sixties or seventies in good health.

This clonotype was seen only a few times. The V gene is TRBV9, the J gene TRBJ2-4, with TRBD2 identical over 12 bases. The DNA end lines up better with TRBJ2-7; the J call may be wrong. CDR1 SGDLS and CDR2 YYNGEE come from the germline V gene. The CDR3 extends over 14 amino acids. The CDR3 sequence: CASSLTSGSSEQYF. CDR3 DNA: TGTGCCAGCAGCTTGACTAGCGGGAGTTCCGAGCAGTACTTC.

The CDR3 DNA follows: TGTGCCAGCAGCTTAGGATCTATCACAGATACGCAGTATTTT. Protein sequence: CASSLGSITDTQYF. The gene calls are TRBV7-8 and TRBJ2-3; D is ambiguous. The CDR3 has 14 amino acids. Trimming removed 1 base from V and 2 bases from J, with 7 bases in between. Per the germline V gene, CDR1 is SGHVS and CDR2 is FQNEAQ.

The V call is TRBV11-2, the J call TRBJ2-7, with 11 bases that match TRBD2. With V trimmed by 1 base and J by 4 bases, 6 bases remained unmatched. Germline loops: CDR1 SGHAT, CDR2 FQNNGV. The CDR3 is made up of 16 amino acids. CDR3 protein: CASSLAPGLAVYEQYF. DNA for the CDR3: TGTGCCAGCAGCTTAGCACCGGGACTAGCGGTTTACGAGCAGTACTTC.

The chain uses TRBV6-1 and TRBJ1-5, with unresolved D. V dropped 1 base and J dropped 0 bases, with 10 bases sitting between them. Germline-derived CDR1 and CDR2 are MNHNS and SASEGT. The CDR3 is 16 amino acids. CDR3 sequence reads: CASSEGRHSSNQPQHF. The CDR3 DNA follows: TGTGCCAGCAGTGAAGGTCGGCATTCTAGCAATCAGCCCCAGCATTTT.

The chain couples TRBV5-1 to TRBJ2-2; perhaps TRBD1 as D (6 bases). The end of the DNA aligns better with TRBJ2-3, so the J call may be wrong. Germline V gene data show CDR1 as SGHRS and CDR2 as YFSETQ. This CDR3 is built from 14 residues. CDR3 nucleotides: TGCGCCAGCAGCTTGGGACAGGTCGCAGATACGCAGTATTTT. Translation gives CASSLGQVADTQYF.

This clonotype was detected a few times. The J gene is TRBJ2-1, the V gene TRBV27, with 14 bases aligning to TRBD2. The V gene's germline CDR1 is MNHEY and CDR2 SMNVEV (reference sequence). The trim removed 5 bases at V and 10 bases at J, leaving 10 bases unmatched. There are 16 residues in the CDR3. The chain's CDR3 is CASSAGTSGSQREQFF. In nucleotides, the CDR3 is TGTGCCAGCAGTGCCGGGACTAGCGGGAGTCAAAGGGAGCAGTTCTTC.

The chain recombines TRBV20-1 with TRBJ1-5; D is undetermined. Germline assignment: CDR1 DFQATT and CDR2 SNEGSKA (reference sequence). The germline V and J ends were trimmed by 3 bases and 2 bases, with 11 bases remaining between them. The CDR3 extends over 14 amino acids. Here the CDR3 DNA reads TGCAGTGCTAGTCCAACGAGGGGCAATCAGCCCCAGCATTTT. Protein product: CSASPTRGNQPQHF.

This chain joins TRBV20-1 and TRBJ1-6, with a tentative D call TRBD1 (6 bases). Germline values: CDR1 DFQATT, CDR2 SNEGSKA (reference sequence). The CDR3 runs to 15 residues. Trimming removed 4 bases at V and 7 bases at J, with 17 bases between. For the CDR3, the DNA is TGCAGTGCTACCCAACCCACAGGGCGCAATTCACCCCTCCACTTT. Translating gives CSATQPTGRNSPLHF.

The chain carries TRBV21-1 and TRBJ1-5; the DNA was not compared with TRBD1, the D call given in the table. TRBV21-1 is flagged as a pseudogene. This CDR3 is 16 amino acids long. The CDR3 DNA follows: TGTGCCAGCAGCAAATTACCGGACAGTTACAATCAGCCCCAGCATTTT. Protein sequence: CASSKLPDSYNQPQHF.

The chain joins TRBV20-1 to TRBJ2-3; 8 positions agree with TRBD1. The CDR3 contains 14 residues. Germline CDR1 is DFQATT and CDR2 is SNEGSKA (reference sequence). Trimming removed 5 bases from V and 3 bases from J; junction bases left unmatched: 7. CDR3 bases: TGCAGTGCTCCGGGACAGGTCTCGACAGATACGCAGTATTTT. It translates to CSAPGQVSTDTQYF.

The table lists this clonotype with a few counts. This rearrangement joins TRBV28 to TRBJ2-6; D possibly corresponds to TRBD1 (5 bases). Trimming left V 5 bases short and J 2 bases short, with 13 bases between. The CDR3 spans 16 residues. CDR1 and CDR2 from the germline V gene are MDHEN and SYDVKM. CDR3 DNA: TGTGCCAGCAGTGTAAGGCAGGGTGCTGGGGCCAACGTCCTGACTTTC. Protein: CASSVRQGAGANVLTF.

Concerning this clonotype itself: The CDR3 end shows no conserved phenylalanine or tryptophan, and so a read error is likely. It is unclear where the CDR3 begins or ends on the DNA, so no DNA is shown, and the CDR3 is as TCRdb lists it. The rearrangement joins TRBV21-1 to TRBJ2-4; TRBD2, as called in the table, went unchecked against the DNA. TRBV21-1 is a pseudogene. Termini included, the CDR3 measures 16 amino acids. The CDR3 loop reads CASSRNRTSGSLSSTS.

This clonotype was detected a few times. The rearrangement joins TRBV10-3 to TRBJ2-1, with 13 bases matching TRBD2. J was trimmed by 0 bases and V by 10 bases; bases with no gene match: 3. Germline V gene sequence: CDR1 ENHRY, CDR2 SYGVKD. The CDR3 has 15 residues. The CDR3 loop is CATTSGRSSYNEQFF. As DNA, the CDR3 is TGTGCCACGACTAGCGGGAGGAGCTCCTACAATGAGCAGTTCTTC.

V usage is TRBV20-1 and J usage is TRBJ2-1; TRBD2 matches at 10 bases. The DNA end lines up better with TRBJ2-7; the J call may be wrong. The CDR3 spans 14 residues. The germline V gene has CDR1 DFQATT and CDR2 SNEGSKA (reference sequence). The CDR3 sequence: CSARLAGANNEQYF. DNA for the CDR3: TGCAGTGCTAGACTAGCGGGAGCGAACAATGAGCAGTACTTC.

V and J are TRBV29-1 and TRBJ2-3; D might be TRBD2 (5 bases). CDR1 is SQVTM and CDR2 is ANQGSEA in the germline V gene. The CDR3 covers 12 residues. V shed 8 bases and J shed 1 base, with 10 bases lying between them. The CDR3 DNA reads TGCAGCTCGGAGGCAGGCACAGATACGCAGTATTTT. Its protein product is CSSEAGTDTQYF.

In this sample, this clonotype turned up many times. The J gene is TRBJ2-3, the V gene TRBV11-2; D is uncertain. Between the trimmed V and J ends, which lost 1 base and 5 bases, there was a span of 4 bases. The CDR3 totals 12 residues. From germline, CDR1 is SGHAT and CDR2 FQNNGV. CDR3 DNA sequence: TGTGCCAGCAGCTTAGGGGGAGATACGCAGTATTTT. It codes for CASSLGGDTQYF.

This clonotype occurred many times. V and J are TRBV5-1 and TRBJ2-3; 7 bases are a match to TRBD1. Germline-derived CDR1 and CDR2 are SGHRS and YFSETQ. The V segment lost 2 bases and the J segment 0 bases; nucleotides outside the gene matches: 6. The CDR3 contains 16 residues. CDR3 amino acids: CASSFSWDSSTDTQYF. As DNA, the CDR3 is TGCGCCAGCAGCTTCTCCTGGGACAGCAGCACAGATACGCAGTATTTT. Filled out from reference TRBV5-1 and TRBJ2-3, the complete variable domain reads KAGVTQTPRYLIKTRGQQVTLSCSPISGHRSVSWYQQTPGQGLQFLFEYFSETQRNKGNFPGRFSGRQFSNSRSEMNVSTLELGDSALYLCASSFSWDSSTDTQYFGPGTRLTVL.

The gene calls are TRBV20-1 and TRBJ2-5; D possibly corresponds to TRBD2 (5 bases). With the DNA end fitting TRBJ2-7 better, the J assignment may be wrong. The CDR3 has 14 amino acids. The germline gives CDR1 DFQATT, CDR2 SNEGSKA (reference sequence). DNA for the CDR3: TGCAGTGTCCCGCCCCGGGGAACCCCCTCCGAGCAGTACTTC. This encodes CSVPPRGTPSEQYF.

Only a few counts were recorded for this clonotype. The chain couples TRBV3-1 to TRBJ1-2; 9 bases map to TRBD1. The CDR3 has 15 residues. Germline V CDR1 and CDR2: LGHDT, YNNKEL (reference sequence). Trimming at V came to 2 bases and at J to 7 bases, leaving 8 bases not matched to a gene. The CDR3 here is CASSQLWTGARGYTF. In nucleotides, the CDR3 is TGTGCCAGCAGCCAACTCTGGACAGGGGCACGTGGCTACACCTTC. Full variable domain (remainder filled in from reference TRBV3-1 and TRBJ1-2): DTAVSQTPKYLVTQMGNDKSIKCEQNLGHDTMYWYKQDSKKFLKIMFSYNNKELIINETVPNRFSPKSPDKAHLNLHINSLELGDSAVYFCASSQLWTGARGYTFGSGTRLTVV.

As regards this clonotype: Germline is not matched at one junction end, which may reflect a read error. The chain links TRBV5-1 to TRBJ2-1, with 10 bases lining up with TRBD2. The CDR3 is made up of 14 amino acids. Germline V gene data show CDR1 as SGHRS and CDR2 as YFSETQ. The CDR3, as DNA: TGCGCCAGCAGCTCGATAGCGGGGGGCAATGAGCAGTCCTTC. Amino acids: CASSSIAGGNEQSF.

On this clonotype itself: Compared with germline, one end of the junction differs, possibly owing to a read error. The V call is TRBV14, the J call TRBJ2-4; no definite D call. The J call may not be correct, given that the DNA end is closer to TRBJ2-5. Germline loops: CDR1 SGHDN, CDR2 FVKESK. The CDR3 consists of 12 residues. The CDR3 sequence is CANSQVRETQYF. CDR3 bases: TGTGCCAACAGCCAAGTGAGGGAGACCCAGTACTTC.

V and J are TRBV5-1 and TRBJ2-1; no reliable D call. Trimming removed 1 base from V and 5 bases from J, with 10 bases in between. This CDR3 has 14 residues. The germline V gene encodes CDR1 SGHRS and CDR2 YFSETQ. This CDR3 is CASSLNSINNEQFF. CDR3 bases: TGCGCCAGCAGCTTGAATAGTATCAACAATGAGCAGTTCTTC.

V usage is TRBV6-6 and J usage is TRBJ1-2; the D is unclear. V gave up 5 bases and J gave up 2 bases, with 12 bases separating them. The CDR3 spans 14 residues. Germline loops: CDR1 MNHNY, CDR2 SVGAGI (reference sequence). The CDR3 region has the DNA TGTGCCAGCAGTACCCCCTACAGCAACTATGGCTACACCTTC. Translated, it gives CASSTPYSNYGYTF.

This chain links TRBV11-2 with TRBJ2-3; 7 bases align to TRBD2. The germline gives CDR1 SGHAT, CDR2 FQNNGV. The CDR3 consists of 15 residues. J gave up 5 bases and V 1 base, and 6 bases lay outside the gene matches. CDR3 loop: CASSLGGGRIDTQYF. The CDR3 nucleotides read TGTGCCAGCAGCTTAGGGGGAGGGCGAATAGATACGCAGTATTTT. The complete variable domain, with remaining parts taken from reference TRBV11-2 and TRBJ2-3, reads EAGVAQSPRYKIIEKRQSVAFWCNPISGHATLYWYQQILGQGPKLLIQFQNNGVVDDSQLPKDRFSAERLKGVDSTLKIQPAKLEDSAVYLCASSLGGGRIDTQYFGPGTRLTVL.

The chain couples TRBV5-5 to TRBJ1-4; D unclear. V shed 3 bases and J shed 0 bases, with 6 bases lying between them. CDR1 and CDR2 (germline): SGHKS, YYEKEE (reference sequence). The CDR3 totals 14 residues. The CDR3 reads CASSSLATNEKLFF. The DNA for the CDR3 is TGTGCCAGCAGCTCCCTTGCAACTAATGAAAAACTGTTTTTT.

The chain carries TRBV5-1 and TRBJ2-3; D perhaps matches TRBD2 (5 bases). Trimming pared 1 base from V and 5 bases from J, leaving 8 bases between. The germline CDR1 and CDR2 sequences are SGHRS and YFSETQ. CDR3 length equals 13 residues. The CDR3 region has the DNA TGCGCCAGCAGCTTGCCGGGAATAGATACGCAGTATTTT. Its protein product is CASSLPGIDTQYF.

This clonotype has a handful of counts. The rearrangement uses TRBV27 and TRBJ2-1; no reliable D call. CDR1 is MNHEY and CDR2 is SMNVEV in the germline V gene (reference sequence). Trimming stripped 3 bases from V and 2 bases from J, with 8 bases between. The CDR3 has 14 residues. The CDR3 coding sequence is TGTGCCAGCAGTTTTGCAGGTACCTACAATGAGCAGTTCTTC. Residues: CASSFAGTYNEQFF.

The sample holds a few counts of this clonotype. J is TRBJ2-7 and V is TRBV12-3 or TRBV12-4; D is tentatively TRBD1 or TRBD2 (5 bases each). The CDR3 runs 14 residues. Trimming removed 6 bases from V and 4 bases from J, with 16 bases in between. CDR3 loop: CASSPRGRPYEQYF. The CDR3 DNA reads TGTGCCAGCAGCCCAAGGGGACGGCCTTACGAGCAGTACTTC.

This CDR3 reads CASSQGIRAGETQYF. The CDR3 bases are TGTGCCAGCAGCCAAGGCATCAGGGCTGGGGAGACCCAGTACTTC. The chain joins TRBV3-1 to TRBJ2-5; TRBD1 is a possible D gene (5 bases). From germline, CDR1 is LGHDT and CDR2 YNNKEL (reference sequence). V dropped 1 base and J dropped 5 bases, with 14 bases sitting between them. This CDR3 has 15 amino acids.

This clonotype was seen a few times. This clone may be a read error of a much larger clone one base away. The chain joins TRBV7-9 to TRBJ2-1; D remains unclear. The J call may be mistaken, given a closer DNA end match to TRBJ2-7. Germline V gene sequence: CDR1 SEHNR, CDR2 FQNEAQ (reference sequence). The CDR3 has 12 residues. CDR3 sequence: CASSLGYNEQYF. The CDR3 region has the DNA TGTGCCAGCAGCTTAGGGTACAATGAGCAGTACTTC.